This TCR beta chain came from a study of blood T cells in healthy people across ages. General study results and limits: It was the long-lived donors that had more naive CD4+ cells and higher diversity than aged donors.

This clonotype was detected only a few times. The antigen is not known. V trimming: 6 bases; J trimming: 8 bases; junction bases outside the gene matches: 7. The CDR3 contains 14 residues. Per the germline V gene, CDR1 is SNHLY and CDR2 is FYNNEI. Next came a second PCR, run for about 7 to 11 cycles, which used a sample-barcoded 5' primer along with a J-beta primer mix. Paired-end reads containing CDR3 totaled no fewer than 2.5 million for each sample. TCRdb itself ran the 5' RACE reads through MiXCR, one entry per CDR3 protein. The data show more than 800,000 distinct CDR3 sequences, 45% seen once. The TCR was taken from an older woman in good health. The chain couples TRBV2 to TRBJ2-1, with 10 nucleotides matching TRBD1. Sample: blood. The CDR3 nucleotides are TGTGCCAGCAGCTGGGACAGGGGAGGGGATGAGCAGTTCTTC. It is translated as CASSWDRGGDEQFF.